The sequence of this T cell receptor (beta chain) was determined in a study of T cell changes during pregnancy in multiple sclerosis. Using immunoSEQ multiplex PCR, the repertoire was profiled, and TCRdb retains in-frame clones only, with some absent. The sample contains some 60,000 clones, around 95% of which appear only once. The source of this sequence is a female donor with multiple sclerosis, enrolled in a pregnancy study. The source material was CD4+ T cells from peripheral blood mononuclear cells, sampled before pregnancy.

The CDR3 sequence: CAAGSSGTGELFF. In nucleotides, the CDR3 is TGTGCCGCCGGGAGTAGCGGTACCGGGGAGCTGTTTTTT. The chain recombines TRBV28 with TRBJ2-2, with TRBD2 as a possible D gene (6 bases). Germline CDR1 reads MDHEN; CDR2 reads SYDVKM. V lost 11 bases to trimming and J lost 5 bases, with 15 bases between them. The CDR3 has 13 residues.